These 26 T cell receptor beta chains were sequenced from one sample in a study of T cell changes during pregnancy in multiple sclerosis. TCRdb's copy holds only in-frame clones and misses some; the assay was immunoSEQ multiplex PCR. Among 75,000 to 80,000 clones listed, about 89% were seen once. Sample: peripheral blood, taken before pregnancy. The receptors derive from a female donor with multiple sclerosis, enrolled in a pregnancy study.

This clone was detected once. The V and J genes are TRBV4-3 and TRBJ1-2, with 8 bases fitting TRBD1. This CDR3 has 15 amino acids. V trimming: 2 bases; J trimming: 5 bases; junction bases outside the gene matches: 7. The germline CDR1 and CDR2 sequences are LGHNA and YSLEER. CDR3 DNA: TGCGCCAGCAGCCAACAGACAGGGGCAGGTTATGGCTACACCTTC. Translation gives CASSQQTGAGYGYTF.

V gene TRBV7-2 combines with J gene TRBJ2-4, with 7 bases that match TRBD2. The germline V gene encodes CDR1 SGHTA and CDR2 FQGNSA. After removal of 0 bases from V and 8 bases from J, the junction contained 4 bases not matched to a gene. The CDR3 is 14 amino acids. In DNA form, the CDR3 reads TGTGCCAGCAGCTTAGCCTCCCGGGAGGACATTCAGTACTTC. Protein: CASSLASREDIQYF. Based on the CDR3 plus reference TRBV7-2 and TRBJ2-4, the full variable domain is GAGVSQSPSNKVTEKGKDVELRCDPISGHTALYWYRQSLGQGLEFLIYFQGNSAPDKSGLPSDRFSAERTGGSVSTLTIQRTQQEDSAVYLCASSLASREDIQYFGAGTRLSVL.

V and J are TRBV2 and TRBJ2-3; perhaps TRBD2 as D (5 bases). Trimming shortened V by 5 bases and J by 0 bases, and 12 bases separated the two germline ends. CDR3 length: 15 residues. Looked up from germline, CDR1 is SNHLY and CDR2 is FYNNEI. CDR3 nucleotides: TGTGCCAGCAGTAGGCTAGCACAAAGCACAGATACGCAGTATTTT. The encoded protein is CASSRLAQSTDTQYF.

The chain links TRBV19 to TRBJ1-2, with D maybe TRBD1 (6 bases). The CDR3 spans 15 residues. Trimming shortened V by 4 bases and J by 6 bases, and 18 bases separated the two germline ends. The germline gives CDR1 LNHDA, CDR2 SQIVND (reference sequence). In nucleotides, the CDR3 is TGTGCCAGTAGTAATCGCGTGAGGGGGTCAGATGGCTACACCTTC. It is translated as CASSNRVRGSDGYTF. Using reference TRBV19 and TRBJ1-2 for the parts outside the CDR3, the full variable domain is DGGITQSPKYLFRKEGQNVTLSCEQNLNHDAMYWYRQDPGQGLRLIYYSQIVNDFQKGDIAEGYSVSREKKESFPLTVTSAQKNPTAFYLCASSNRVRGSDGYTFGSGTRLTVV.

This clone occurred once. The V gene is TRBV4-1, the J gene TRBJ2-7, with a weak D call TRBD1 (6 bases). Trimming left V 0 bases short and J 2 bases short, with 11 bases between. Per the germline V gene, CDR1 is MGHRA and CDR2 is YSYEKL. The CDR3 has 15 amino acids. The CDR3 DNA reads as TGCGCCAGCAGCCAAGACGGTCCAGGGGCCTACGAGCAGTACTTC. Translation: CASSQDGPGAYEQYF.

The sample holds one count of this clone. The chain joins TRBV30 to TRBJ2-1, with a tentative D call TRBD2 (6 bases). This CDR3 contains 11 residues. Germline CDR1 is GTSNPN and CDR2 is SVGIG (reference sequence). Deletions cut 0 bases from V and 12 bases from J, with 9 bases between. The CDR3 spells CAWSVGRGQFF. The CDR3 DNA reads TGTGCCTGGAGTGTTGGGCGGGGGCAGTTCTTC. The whole variable domain, filled in from reference TRBV30 and TRBJ2-1, reads SQTIHQWPATLVQPVGSPLSLECTVEGTSNPNLYWYRQAAGRGLQLLFYSVGIGQISSEVPQNLSASRPQDRQFILSSKKLLLSDSGFYLCAWSVGRGQFFGPGTRLTVL.

J is TRBJ2-2 and V is TRBV6-1, with D perhaps TRBD1 (6 bases). Looked up from germline, CDR1 is MNHNS and CDR2 is SASEGT. The V end was cut by 1 base, the J end by 13 bases, with 19 bases between. CDR3 length equals 15 residues. For the CDR3, the DNA is TGTGCCAGCAGTGAAGGTAGCTTCTTAGGGGGATGGCTGTTTTTT. Its protein product is CASSEGSFLGGWLFF.

The chain combines TRBV4-1 with TRBJ1-2, with D possibly TRBD1 on 5 matching bases. V lost 5 bases, J lost 3 bases, and 13 bases lay in between. Germline-derived CDR1 and CDR2 are MGHRA and YSYEKL. This CDR3 region has 14 residues. CDR3 nucleotide sequence: TGCGCCAGCAGCTCCCCGGGGGGGGACTATGGCTACACCTTC. Protein product: CASSSPGGDYGYTF.

This clone was found many times. The identical CDR3 is also encoded by other nucleotide sequences in the sample. This chain connects TRBV19 to TRBJ1-6; TRBD1 agrees at 9 bases. V dropped 3 bases and J dropped 0; count of bases not matched to a gene: 3. CDR3 length: 17 residues. The germline V gene encodes CDR1 LNHDA and CDR2 SQIVND (reference sequence). CDR3 DNA: TGTGCCAGTAGTATCGGGACAGGGAGCTCCTATAATTCACCCCTCCACTTT. Translating it yields CASSIGTGSSYNSPLHF.

This chain links TRBV28 with TRBJ2-3; D is unclear. The CDR3 totals 13 residues. Trimming removed 7 bases at V and 0 bases at J, with 8 bases between. Germline-derived CDR1 and CDR2 are MDHEN and SYDVKM. CDR3 sequence: CASTQLSTDTQYF. CDR3 sequence (DNA): TGTGCCAGCACCCAACTTAGCACAGATACGCAGTATTTT.

In this sample, this clone turned up once. This chain links TRBV2 with TRBJ2-2; D might be TRBD2 (5 bases). Per germline, CDR1 SNHLY and CDR2 FYNNEI. V lost 6 bases and J 6 bases, leaving 8 bases between the germline ends. CDR3 length: 12 residues. The CDR3 is CASRAEAGELFF. The CDR3 DNA reads TGTGCCAGCAGGGCGGAGGCCGGGGAGCTGTTTTTT.

Notes on this clone: The identical CDR3 is also encoded by other nucleotide sequences in the sample. The chain combines TRBV18 with TRBJ2-3; possible D gene TRBD2, 6 bases. V was shortened by 3 bases and J by 1 base, with 8 bases between the two germline ends. The CDR3 is 14 amino acids. CDR1 KGHSH and CDR2 LQKENI come from the germline V gene. CDR3 in DNA: TGTGCCAGCTCACCGGGGGGAGGCACAGATACGCAGTATTTT. Residues: CASSPGGGTDTQYF.

V and J are TRBV18 and TRBJ2-3; 14 nucleotides agree with TRBD2. Germline-derived CDR1 and CDR2 are KGHSH and LQKENI. V dropped 0 bases and J dropped 5; count of bases not matched to a gene: 4. This CDR3 spans 17 amino acids. The CDR3 nucleotides read TGTGCCAGCTCACCACCGACTAGCGGGGGGGCCCTAGATACGCAGTATTTT. Its protein product is CASSPPTSGGALDTQYF.

This rearrangement joins TRBV5-1 to TRBJ1-5, with 10 nucleotides matching TRBD1. There are 12 residues in the CDR3. J gave up 7 bases and V 5 bases, and 0 bases lay outside the gene matches. Germline CDR1 is SGHRS and CDR2 is YFSETQ. Written as DNA, the CDR3 is TGCGCCAGCAGGACAGGGGGCCAGCCCCAGCATTTT. This codes for CASRTGGQPQHF.

The rearrangement uses TRBV5-1 and TRBJ1-1, with D maybe TRBD1 (6 bases). Germline V lookup: CDR1 SGHRS, CDR2 YFSETQ. The CDR3 has 15 amino acids. The V end was cut by 5 bases, the J end by 0 bases, with 14 bases between. CDR3 amino acids: CASRVTGPMNTEAFF. For the CDR3, the DNA is TGCGCCAGCAGGGTGACAGGACCTATGAACACTGAAGCTTTCTTT.

The rearrangement joins TRBV28 to TRBJ1-2; D is unclear. Between the trimmed V and J ends, which lost 1 base and 4 bases, there was a span of 10 bases. Germline V gene data show CDR1 as MDHEN and CDR2 as SYDVKM. This CDR3 has 14 amino acids. This CDR3 is CASSLSAAVYGYTF. DNA of the CDR3: TGTGCCAGCAGTTTATCGGCAGCGGTCTATGGCTACACCTTC.

The chain combines TRBV5-1 with TRBJ2-5; D ambiguous. V lost 1 base and J lost 3, with 10 bases in between. The CDR3 runs 14 residues. CDR1 SGHRS and CDR2 YFSETQ come from the germline V gene. The CDR3 DNA is TGCGCCAGCAGCTTGAGTTTAGCAGAAGAGACCCAGTACTTC. Translated: CASSLSLAEETQYF.

As regards this clone: Other DNA sequences in the sample encode the same CDR3. The chain links TRBV19 to TRBJ2-5, with D possibly being TRBD1 (6 bases). Between the trimmed V and J ends, which lost 9 bases and 4 bases, there was a span of 12 bases. The V gene's germline CDR1 is LNHDA and CDR2 SQIVND (reference sequence). The length of the CDR3 is 12 residues. The CDR3 region has the DNA TGTGCCAGCCGACAGGCGGGAGAGACCCAGTACTTC. It specifies CASRQAGETQYF. The full variable domain, in which reference TRBV19 and TRBJ2-5 provide the parts outside the CDR3, is DGGITQSPKYLFRKEGQNVTLSCEQNLNHDAMYWYRQDPGQGLRLIYYSQIVNDFQKGDIAEGYSVSREKKESFPLTVTSAQKNPTAFYLCASRQAGETQYFGPGTRLLVL.

The chain links TRBV30 to TRBJ1-3; D unclear. The CDR3 extends over 13 amino acids. The ends were cut back, 2 bases at V and 9 bases at J, with 14 bases in the middle. Germline V gene data show CDR1 as GTSNPN and CDR2 as SVGIG (reference sequence). The CDR3: CAWSLVEGGTIYF. DNA for the CDR3: TGTGCCTGGAGTCTTGTGGAGGGAGGCACCATATATTTT.

The J gene is TRBJ2-7, the V gene TRBV6-5; TRBD1 agrees at 9 bases. J gave up 3 bases and V 6 bases, and 6 bases lay outside the gene matches. In germline, CDR1 is MNHEY, CDR2 SVGAGI. CDR3 length: 14 residues. Written as DNA, the CDR3 is TGTGCCAGCAGCGGCGGGACAGGGTACTACGAGCAGTACTTC. Amino acid sequence: CASSGGTGYYEQYF.

This clone was detected once. The chain links TRBV5-1 to TRBJ2-5; TRBD2 agrees at 14 bases. From germline, CDR1 is SGHRS and CDR2 YFSETQ. The CDR3 totals 17 residues. V gave up 0 bases and J gave up 3 bases; unmatched junction bases: 4. The CDR3, as DNA: TGCGCCAGCAGCTTGGGACTAGCGGGGGGGCGTGAAGAGACCCAGTACTTC. Its protein product is CASSLGLAGGREETQYF.

The V gene is TRBV6-5, the J gene TRBJ2-2; 7 bases are shared with TRBD2. This CDR3 spans 14 amino acids. Germline lookup yields CDR1 MNHEY and CDR2 SVGAGI. V gave up 6 bases and J gave up 10 bases; unmatched junction bases: 11. The CDR3 DNA reads TGTGCCAGCAGCCGGGACTACCCCACTGAGGAGCTGTTTTTT. The encoded protein is CASSRDYPTEELFF.

This chain uses TRBV30 with TRBJ2-3, with 7 bases lining up with TRBD2. CDR1 GTSNPN and CDR2 SVGIG come from the germline V gene (reference sequence). The ends lost 2 bases at V and 0 bases at J; junction bases unmatched: 8. The CDR3 is 16 residues long. The CDR3 DNA sequence: TGTGCCTGGAGTCATGGAGCGGGGATTAGCACAGATACGCAGTATTTT. Its translation: CAWSHGAGISTDTQYF.

This rearrangement joins TRBV4-3 to TRBJ1-1; weak D call: TRBD1 (5 bases). The CDR3 loop spans 14 amino acids. Germline-derived CDR1 and CDR2 are LGHNA and YSLEER. V lost 5 bases, J lost 1 base, and 11 bases lay in between. The CDR3 region has the DNA TGCGCCAGCAGCTTTAGGGGAGGGAACACTGAAGCTTTCTTT. Its protein is CASSFRGGNTEAFF.

The rearrangement links TRBV10-2 to TRBJ1-2, with a possible D match to TRBD1 (6 bases). Germline loops: CDR1 WSHSY, CDR2 SAAADI. The CDR3 length is 15 residues. The V end lost 6 bases, the J end lost 4 bases, and 18 bases lay between the germline ends. In DNA form, the CDR3 reads TGCGCCAGCAGACTTGGGGGGGGCTTACGCTATGGCTACACCTTC. Protein sequence: CASRLGGGLRYGYTF.

The chain couples TRBV30 to TRBJ1-4; 7 nucleotides agree with TRBD1. The junction had 4 bases not matched to a gene; V was cut back by 3 bases and J by 3 bases. Germline lookup yields CDR1 GTSNPN and CDR2 SVGIG (reference sequence). This CDR3 is built from 14 residues. The CDR3 loop is CAWREGAANEKLFF. The CDR3 bases are TGTGCCTGGAGGGAGGGGGCGGCTAATGAAAAACTGTTTTTT.